These T cell receptor beta chains were read from a single sample in a study of blood T cells in healthy people across ages. TCRdb reanalysed the 5' RACE reads using MiXCR and keeps one entry per CDR3 protein. Of hundreds of thousands of distinct CDR3 sequences detected, 45% to 70% appear once; the ten largest clones hold roughly 25%. Sequencing was performed on blood. These receptors came from a man aged 40-49 years in good health. Both conserved end residues are part of each CDR3. Fields, in order: D gene, J gene, clone size, V gene, CDR3 DNA, CDR3 protein. D genes are given only for firm matches. Rows give clone size only sometimes, using once, few, many, or a class for an expanded clone.

>-|TRBJ1-2|once|TRBV20-1
TGCAGTGCCCCGGGGGATGGGGGGGCTCACTATGGCTACACCTTC
CSAPGDGGAHYGYTF
>TRBD2|TRBJ2-1|few|TRBV9
TGTGCCAGCAGCCATGGCGGGAGAATCAATGAGCAGTTCTTC
CASSHGGRINEQFF
>-|TRBJ2-2|-|TRBV27
TGTGCCAGCAGTGCCCCTTCTCCCGGGACCGGGGAGCTGTTTTTT
CASSAPSPGTGELFF
>TRBD2|TRBJ2-1|-|TRBV20-1
TGCAGTGGCTCACCTATAGCGGGAGAGGCCTACAATGAGCAGTTCTTC
CSGSPIAGEAYNEQFF
>-|TRBJ2-5|-|TRBV20-1
TGCAGTGCGTGCGATTTTATGGATTCGAGAGGGACCCAGTACTTC
CSACDFMDSRGTQYF
>TRBD1|TRBJ2-5|-|TRBV7-2
TGTGCCAGCAACTCCGACAGGGGGCGGAGGGAGACCCAGTACTTC
CASNSDRGRRETQYF
>TRBD2|TRBJ2-3|many|TRBV20-1
TGCAGTGCGCCCCAGCGGGAGGGGCACACAGATACGCAGTATTTT
CSAPQREGHTDTQYF
>-|TRBJ2-2|-|TRBV9
TGTGCCAGCAGCGTAGTAAGCAGGGTTAACACCGGGGAGCTGTTTTTT
CASSVVSRVNTGELFF
>TRBD2|TRBJ2-5|many|TRBV20-1
TGCAGTGCTGGTCCCTGGACTAGCGGTCTACAAGAGACCCAGTACTTC
CSAGPWTSGLQETQYF
>TRBD1|TRBJ1-6|-|TRBV27
TGTGCCAGCAGCCCTGGGACAGGGGGCGAAAGTAGGAACGGTTCACCCCTCCACTTT
CASSPGTGGESRNGSPLHF
>TRBD1|TRBJ2-5|-|TRBV9
TGTGCCAGCAGCGGTGGGACAGGGTACGTCGAGACCCAGTACTTC
CASSGGTGYVETQYF
>TRBD1|TRBJ2-7|few|TRBV20-1
TGCAGCTTGGGAGGGGGGGACAGGGTCTCCTACGAGCAGTACTTC
CSLGGGDRVSYEQYF
>-|TRBJ2-3|-|TRBV20-1
TGCAGTGCTAGAGATTCCGACACAGATACGCAGTATTTT
CSARDSDTDTQYF
>-|TRBJ2-1|few|TRBV28
TGTGCCAGCGAGAATAGGGGTGAGCAGTTCTTC
CASENRGEQFF
>TRBD2|TRBJ2-1|few|TRBV7-2
TGTGCCAGCTTGAACGGTGCGGGGGTATACAATGAGCAGTTCTTC
CASLNGAGVYNEQFF
>-|TRBJ2-2|-|TRBV6-6
TGTGCCAGCAGTTACAGTCCGCAAAGTGGGGAGCTGTTTTTT
CASSYSPQSGELFF
>TRBD1|TRBJ2-3|-|TRBV24-1
TGTGCCACCAGTGATACAGGGGGCTTCGGCATGGGCACAGATACGCAGTATTTT
CATSDTGGFGMGTDTQYF
>-|TRBJ2-2|-|TRBV10-3
TGTGCCATCAGCCAGACCACTGGGGCGAGGAACACCGGGGAGCTGTTTTTT
CAISQTTGARNTGELFF
>-|TRBJ2-4|few|TRBV29-1
TGCAGCGTCCGGGCCCTAACCAGTCCAAACATTCAGTACTTC
CSVRALTSPNIQYF
>-|TRBJ1-2|-|TRBV6-6
TGTGCCAGCAGTTACATGGCATCGGATGGCTACACCTTC
CASSYMASDGYTF
>TRBD2|TRBJ2-3|-|TRBV20-1
TGCAGTGCCACCAGGACTAGCGGGAGGAGGGTGGATACGCAGTATTTT
CSATRTSGRRVDTQYF
>-|TRBJ1-6|-|TRBV21-1
TGTGCCAGCAGCAAAGGATTAGGGACAGGGGATTCACCCCTCCACTTT
CASSKGLGTGDSPLHF
>TRBD2|TRBJ2-5|few|TRBV4-2
TGTGCCAGCAGCCAAGGGTGGGCGGGAGCGGGAGAAGAGACCCAGTACTTC
CASSQGWAGAGEETQYF
>-|TRBJ2-4|once|TRBV7-2
TGTGCCAGCAGCCCAACGCAGGGGAGTGGGGCCAAAAACATTCAGTACTTC
CASSPTQGSGAKNIQYF
>-|TRBJ2-7|-|TRBV6-1
TGTGCCAGCCAAGTGAAGGGCAGGGCTTACGAGCAGTACTTC
CASQVKGRAYEQYF
>-|TRBJ1-1|-|TRBV27
TGTGCCAGCAGTCGCAAGGGGACCACTGAAGCTTTCTTT
CASSRKGTTEAFF
>-|TRBJ1-1|-|TRBV5-1
TGCGCCAGCTCTCCGAGGGGGGGACCGAACACTGAAGCTTTCTTT
CASSPRGGPNTEAFF
>-|TRBJ2-5|few|TRBV7-9
TGTGCCAGCAGCTTAGGGTCCTCTTCGTACCAAGAGACCCAGTACTTC
CASSLGSSSYQETQYF
>-|TRBJ1-5|-|TRBV27
TGTGCCAGCAGCAGCTCCCTCAGCGGCCCCTTAGGTCAGCCCCAGCATTTT
CASSSSLSGPLGQPQHF
>TRBD2|TRBJ2-5|few|TRBV25-1
TGTGCCAGCAGTGTTTGGGGGACTAGTCAATGGGAGACCCAGTACTTC
CASSVWGTSQWETQYF
>TRBD2|TRBJ2-3|-|TRBV29-1
TGCAGCGCCCGGGGGGTAGCGGGAGTAACCACAGATACGCAGTATTTT
CSARGVAGVTTDTQYF
>-|TRBJ1-1|-|TRBV5-6
TGTGCCAGCAGTTATTTGAGCACTGAAGCTTTCTTT
CASSYLSTEAFF
>TRBD2|TRBJ2-3|-|TRBV11-2
TGTGCCAGCAGCTTGGGGCTCGGGCTAGCGGGAGTCAGATACGCGTATTTT
CASSLGLGLAGVRYAYF
>-|TRBJ2-5|-|TRBV14
TGTGCCGGCAGCCAAGGGAGGTACCAAGAGACCCAGTACTTC
CAGSQGRYQETQYF
>-|TRBJ1-2|-|TRBV29-1
TGCAGCGGTTCGTTTTCGTCCGCTGGCTACACCTTC
CSGSFSSAGYTF
>TRBD1|TRBJ2-7|-|TRBV28
TGTGCCAGCAGGCCATGGGGTCTGCCGGGACAGAGGAACTACGAGCAGTACTTC
CASRPWGLPGQRNYEQYF
>TRBD1|TRBJ2-5|-|TRBV3-1
TGTGCCAGCAGCCAAGGTCGACAGGGGAAAGAGACCCAGTACTTC
CASSQGRQGKETQYF
>TRBD1|TRBJ2-6|-|TRBV25-1
TGTGCCAGCAGTGAAGGCGGACAGGCCCCACCTGGGGCCAACGTCCTGACTTTC
CASSEGGQAPPGANVLTF
>TRBD2|TRBJ2-1|-|TRBV4-1
TGCGCCAGCAGCCAAGGGGCGGGGGTCGGGAATGAGCAGTTCTTC
CASSQGAGVGNEQFF
>-|TRBJ1-1|-|TRBV20-1
TGCAGTGCTAGCGAGGGGCCCGGCACTGAAGCTTTCTTT
CSASEGPGTEAFF
>-|TRBJ2-5|-|TRBV3-1
TGTGCCAGCAGCCAAGATAGTGCAAGTTGGGAGACCCAGTACTTC
CASSQDSASWETQYF
>-|TRBJ2-5|few|TRBV27
TGTGCCAGCCGAGCGCGAGAGACCCAGTACTTC
CASRARETQYF
>TRBD2|TRBJ2-5|-|TRBV12-3/TRBV12-4
TGTGCCAGCAGTATTGCTAGCGGGGGCCTCATGAGGACCCAGTACTTC
CASSIASGGLMRTQYF
>TRBD2|TRBJ2-3|once|TRBV4-3
TGCGCCAGCAGCCTTTCACTAGCGGAGAGCACAGATACGCAGTATTTT
CASSLSLAESTDTQYF
>-|TRBJ1-5|few|TRBV5-1
TGCGCCAGCAGCTTGGACACCTTCGGCAATCAGCCCCAGCATTTT
CASSLDTFGNQPQHF
>-|TRBJ1-4|-|TRBV4-3
TGCGCCAGCAGCCAAGCGGGATCTCATAATGAAAAACTGTTTTTT
CASSQAGSHNEKLFF
>-|TRBJ1-5|-|TRBV12-3/TRBV12-4
TGTGCCAGCAGTTTTGCTGAAAATCAGCCCCAGCATTTT
CASSFAENQPQHF
>-|TRBJ1-2|-|TRBV7-9
TGTGCCAGCAGCCCATCCGGACTGATCTATGGCTACACCTTC
CASSPSGLIYGYTF
>-|TRBJ1-1|-|TRBV6-5
TGTGCCAGCAGTTACGGTATAAAACTTTCAGGGAATGAAGCTTTCTTT
CASSYGIKLSGNEAFF
>TRBD1|TRBJ2-6|few|TRBV5-6
TGTGCCAGCAAGGGGGCTCTGGAGGCTGGGGCCAACGTCCTGACTTTC
CASKGALEAGANVLTF
>-|TRBJ1-6|-|TRBV6-6
TGTGCCAGCAGCCTGCTGTCGTCGGGGTCGGGCTCACCCCTCCACTTT
CASSLLSSGSGSPLHF
>-|TRBJ1-5|few|TRBV12-3/TRBV12-4
TGTGCCAGCAGTGGCGGGGTTAGCAATCAGCCCCAGCATTTT
CASSGGVSNQPQHF